This TCR beta chain was recovered during a study of T cell responses to AZD1222 COVID-19 vaccine. Method: immunoSEQ multiplex PCR; TCRdb's copy keeps in-frame clones and lacks some. The sample holds about 110,000 clones, around nine tenths seen once. Looked up from germline, CDR1 is LNHDA and CDR2 is SQIVND (reference sequence). Trimming shortened V by 2 bases and J by 1 base, and 11 bases separated the two germline ends. The CDR3 loop spans 16 amino acids. This chain connects TRBV19 to TRBJ2-2; perhaps TRBD2 as D (6 bases). The TCR was taken from an adult in good health. This sample comprised peripheral blood, obtained on day 0 of AZD1222 vaccination. DNA for the CDR3: TGTGCCAGTAGTATATCGGGGGACTGGAACACCGGGGAGCTGTTTTTT. Its translation is CASSISGDWNTGELFF. The whole variable domain, filled in from reference TRBV19 and TRBJ2-2, reads DGGITQSPKYLFRKEGQNVTLSCEQNLNHDAMYWYRQDPGQGLRLIYYSQIVNDFQKGDIAEGYSVSREKKESFPLTVTSAQKNPTAFYLCASSISGDWNTGELFFGEGSRLTVL.